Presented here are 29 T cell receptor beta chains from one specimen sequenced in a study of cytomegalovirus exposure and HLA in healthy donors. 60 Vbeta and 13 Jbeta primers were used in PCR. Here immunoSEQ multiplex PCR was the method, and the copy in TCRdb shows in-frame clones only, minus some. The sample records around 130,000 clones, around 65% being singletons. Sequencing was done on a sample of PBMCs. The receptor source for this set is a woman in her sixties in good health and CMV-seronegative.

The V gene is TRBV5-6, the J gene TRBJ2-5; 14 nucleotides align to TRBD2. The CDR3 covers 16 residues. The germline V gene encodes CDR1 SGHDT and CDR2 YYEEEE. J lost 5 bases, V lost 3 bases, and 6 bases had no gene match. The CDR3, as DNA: TGTGCCAGCAGCTCAGGACTAGCGGGAGGTGGGGAGACCCAGTACTTC. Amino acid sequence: CASSSGLAGGGETQYF.

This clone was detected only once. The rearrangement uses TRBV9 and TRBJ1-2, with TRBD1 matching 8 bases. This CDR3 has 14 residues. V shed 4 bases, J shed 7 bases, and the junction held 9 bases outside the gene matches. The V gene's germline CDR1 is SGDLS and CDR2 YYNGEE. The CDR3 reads CASSPQGQGSGYTF. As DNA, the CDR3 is TGTGCCAGCAGCCCTCAAGGACAGGGATCTGGCTACACCTTC.

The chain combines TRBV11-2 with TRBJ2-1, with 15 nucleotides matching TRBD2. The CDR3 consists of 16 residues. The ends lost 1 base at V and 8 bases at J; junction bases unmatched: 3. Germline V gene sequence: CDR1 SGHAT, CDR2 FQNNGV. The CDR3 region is CASSLGTSGGAHEQFF. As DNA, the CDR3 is TGTGCCAGCAGCTTAGGGACTAGCGGGGGGGCCCATGAGCAGTTCTTC.

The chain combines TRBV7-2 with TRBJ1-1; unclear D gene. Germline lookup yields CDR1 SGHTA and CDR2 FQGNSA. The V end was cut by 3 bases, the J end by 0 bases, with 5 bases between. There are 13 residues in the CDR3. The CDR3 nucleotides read TGTGCCAGCAGCTTGTTAGTGAACACTGAAGCTTTCTTT. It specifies CASSLLVNTEAFF.

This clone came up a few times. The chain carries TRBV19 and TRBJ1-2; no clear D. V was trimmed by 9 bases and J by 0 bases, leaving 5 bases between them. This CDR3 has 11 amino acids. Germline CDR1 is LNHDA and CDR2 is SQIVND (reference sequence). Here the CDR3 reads CASGANYGYTF. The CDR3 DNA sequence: TGTGCCAGCGGAGCTAACTATGGCTACACCTTC.

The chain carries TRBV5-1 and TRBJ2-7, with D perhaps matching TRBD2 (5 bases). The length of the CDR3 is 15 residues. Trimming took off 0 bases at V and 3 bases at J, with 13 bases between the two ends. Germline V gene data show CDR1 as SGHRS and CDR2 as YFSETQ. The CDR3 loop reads CASSLDSRGGYEQYF. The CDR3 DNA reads TGCGCCAGCAGCTTGGATAGTCGCGGAGGCTACGAGCAGTACTTC.

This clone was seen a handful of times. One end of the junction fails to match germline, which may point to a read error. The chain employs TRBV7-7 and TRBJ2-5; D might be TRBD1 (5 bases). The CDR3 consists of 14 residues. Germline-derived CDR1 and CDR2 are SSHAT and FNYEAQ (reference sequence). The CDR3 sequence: CASSVDSLGETQYF. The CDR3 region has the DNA TGTGCTAGCAGCGTCGACAGCCTAGGGGAGACCCAGTACTTC.

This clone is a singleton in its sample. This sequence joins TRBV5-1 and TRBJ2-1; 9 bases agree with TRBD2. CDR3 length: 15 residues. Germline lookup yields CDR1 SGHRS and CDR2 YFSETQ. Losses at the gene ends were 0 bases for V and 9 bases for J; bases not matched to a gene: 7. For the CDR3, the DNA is TGCGCCAGCAGCTTGGCGGCGGGGGGGCCGAGTGAGCAGTTCTTC. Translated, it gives CASSLAAGGPSEQFF.

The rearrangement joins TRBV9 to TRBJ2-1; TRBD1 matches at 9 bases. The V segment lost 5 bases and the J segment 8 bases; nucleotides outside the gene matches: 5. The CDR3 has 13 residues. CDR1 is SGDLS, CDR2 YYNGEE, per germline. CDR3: CASRGTGTDEQFF. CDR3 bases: TGTGCCAGCAGAGGGACAGGGACGGATGAGCAGTTCTTC.

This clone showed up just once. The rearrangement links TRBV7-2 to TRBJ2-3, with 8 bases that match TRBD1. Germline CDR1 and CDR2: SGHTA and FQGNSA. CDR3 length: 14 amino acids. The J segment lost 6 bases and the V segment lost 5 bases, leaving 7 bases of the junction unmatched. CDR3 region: CASSQGALPDTQYF. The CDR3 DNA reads TGTGCCAGCAGCCAGGGGGCCCTGCCGGATACGCAGTATTTT.

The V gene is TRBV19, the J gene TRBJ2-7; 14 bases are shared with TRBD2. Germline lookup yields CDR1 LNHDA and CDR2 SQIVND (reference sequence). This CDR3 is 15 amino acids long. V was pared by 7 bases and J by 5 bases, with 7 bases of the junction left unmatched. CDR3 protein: CASTLSGLAGDEQYF. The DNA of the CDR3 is TGTGCCAGTACCCTATCGGGACTAGCGGGAGACGAGCAGTACTTC. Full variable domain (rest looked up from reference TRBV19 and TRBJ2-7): DGGITQSPKYLFRKEGQNVTLSCEQNLNHDAMYWYRQDPGQGLRLIYYSQIVNDFQKGDIAEGYSVSREKKESFPLTVTSAQKNPTAFYLCASTLSGLAGDEQYFGPGTRLTVT.

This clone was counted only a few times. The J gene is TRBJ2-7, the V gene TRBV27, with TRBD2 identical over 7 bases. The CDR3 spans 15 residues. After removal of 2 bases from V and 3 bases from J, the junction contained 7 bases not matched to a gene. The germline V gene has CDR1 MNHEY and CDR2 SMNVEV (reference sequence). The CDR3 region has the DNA TGTGCCAGCAGTTTAATGGGGGGGTCCGGCTACGAGCAGTACTTC. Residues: CASSLMGGSGYEQYF.

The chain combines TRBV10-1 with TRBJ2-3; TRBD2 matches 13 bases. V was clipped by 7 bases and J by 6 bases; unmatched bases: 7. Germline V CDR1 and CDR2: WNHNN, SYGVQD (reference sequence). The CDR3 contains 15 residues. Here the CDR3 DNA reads TGCGCCAGCATCAGGACTAGCGGGAGAGGGGATACGCAGTATTTT. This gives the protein CASIRTSGRGDTQYF.

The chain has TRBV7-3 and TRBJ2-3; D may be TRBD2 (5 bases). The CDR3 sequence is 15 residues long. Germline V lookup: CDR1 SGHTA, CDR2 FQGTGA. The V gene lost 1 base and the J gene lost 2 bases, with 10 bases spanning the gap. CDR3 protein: CASSLMPSPTDTQYF. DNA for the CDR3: TGTGCCAGCAGCTTAATGCCTAGCCCCACAGATACGCAGTATTTT. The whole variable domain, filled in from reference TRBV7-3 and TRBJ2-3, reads GAGVSQTPSNKVTEKGKYVELRCDPISGHTALYWYRQSLGQGPEFLIYFQGTGAADDSGLPNDRFFAVRPEGSVSTLKIQRTERGDSAVYLCASSLMPSPTDTQYFGPGTRLTVL.

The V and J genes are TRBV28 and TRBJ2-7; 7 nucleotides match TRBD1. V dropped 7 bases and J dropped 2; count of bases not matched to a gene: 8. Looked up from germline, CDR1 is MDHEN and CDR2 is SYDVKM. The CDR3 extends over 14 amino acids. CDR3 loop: CASTRGQPPYEQYF. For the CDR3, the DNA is TGTGCCAGCACCCGGGGACAGCCACCCTACGAGCAGTACTTC.

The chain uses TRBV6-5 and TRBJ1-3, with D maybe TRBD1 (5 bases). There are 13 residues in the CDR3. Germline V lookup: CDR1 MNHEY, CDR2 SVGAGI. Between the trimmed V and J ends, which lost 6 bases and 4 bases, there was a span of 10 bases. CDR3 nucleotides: TGTGCCAGCAGCCCGAACAGGGGAAACACCATATATTTT. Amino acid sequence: CASSPNRGNTIYF.

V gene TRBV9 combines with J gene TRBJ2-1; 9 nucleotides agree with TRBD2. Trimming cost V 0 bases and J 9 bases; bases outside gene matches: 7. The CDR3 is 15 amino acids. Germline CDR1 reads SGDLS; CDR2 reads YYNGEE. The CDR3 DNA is TGTGCCAGCAGCGTAGCAGTAGCGGGGGTCAGTGAGCAGTTCTTC. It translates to CASSVAVAGVSEQFF. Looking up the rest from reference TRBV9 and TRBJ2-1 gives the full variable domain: DSGVTQTPKHLITATGQRVTLRCSPRSGDLSVYWYQQSLDQGLQFLIQYYNGEERAKGNILERFSAQQFPDLHSELNLSSLELGDSALYFCASSVAVAGVSEQFFGPGTRLTVL.

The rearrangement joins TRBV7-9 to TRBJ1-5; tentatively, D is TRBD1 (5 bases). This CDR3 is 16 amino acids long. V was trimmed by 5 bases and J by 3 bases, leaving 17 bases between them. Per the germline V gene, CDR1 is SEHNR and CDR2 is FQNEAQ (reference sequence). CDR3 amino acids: CASSDGAGTVNQPQHF. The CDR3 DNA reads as TGTGCCAGCAGCGACGGTGCGGGGACCGTCAATCAGCCCCAGCATTTT.

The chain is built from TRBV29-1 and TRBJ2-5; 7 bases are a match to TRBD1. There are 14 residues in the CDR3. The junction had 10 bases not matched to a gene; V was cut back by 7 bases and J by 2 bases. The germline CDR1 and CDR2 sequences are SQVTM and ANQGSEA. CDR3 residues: CSAEGDRRQETQYF. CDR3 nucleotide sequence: TGCAGCGCCGAGGGGGACAGAAGACAAGAGACCCAGTACTTC.

The CDR3 protein is CASTATNQGAVTQYF. CDR3 DNA sequence: TGCGCCAGCACGGCCACGAACCAGGGTGCAGTTACGCAGTATTTT. The rearrangement uses TRBV5-1 and TRBJ2-3; perhaps TRBD1 as D (5 bases). From germline, CDR1 is SGHRS and CDR2 YFSETQ. This CDR3 is 15 amino acids long. The V end was cut by 6 bases, the J end by 8 bases, with 22 bases between.

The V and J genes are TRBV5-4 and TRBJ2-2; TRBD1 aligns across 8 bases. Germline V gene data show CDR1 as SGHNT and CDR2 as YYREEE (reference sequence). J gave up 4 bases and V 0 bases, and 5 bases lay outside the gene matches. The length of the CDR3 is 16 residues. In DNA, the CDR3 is TGTGCCAGCAGCTTGGGGGCAGGGGGCGTCACCGGGGAGCTGTTTTTT. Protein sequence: CASSLGAGGVTGELFF.

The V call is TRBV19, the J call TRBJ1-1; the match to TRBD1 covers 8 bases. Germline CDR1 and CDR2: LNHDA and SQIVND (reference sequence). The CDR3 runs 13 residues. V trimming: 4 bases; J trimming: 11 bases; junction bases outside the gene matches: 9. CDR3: CASSTGTGVRAFF. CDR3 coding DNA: TGTGCCAGTAGTACCGGGACAGGTGTTCGGGCTTTCTTT.

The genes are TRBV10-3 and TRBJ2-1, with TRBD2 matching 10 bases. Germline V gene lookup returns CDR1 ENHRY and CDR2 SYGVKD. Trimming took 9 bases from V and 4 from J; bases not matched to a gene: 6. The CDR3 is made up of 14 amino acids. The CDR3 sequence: CAISPSGRYNEQFF. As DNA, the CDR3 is TGTGCCATTAGCCCTAGCGGGAGATACAATGAGCAGTTCTTC.

The CDR3 loop reads CASSFTGSGDTQYF. CDR3 bases: TGCGCCAGCAGCTTCACAGGGTCCGGAGATACGCAGTATTTT. V and J are TRBV5-1 and TRBJ2-3; a weak D match, TRBD1 (6 bases). CDR1 is SGHRS and CDR2 is YFSETQ in the germline V gene. Trimming removed 2 bases at V and 5 bases at J, with 12 bases between. This CDR3 spans 14 amino acids.

The CDR3 protein is CASSPYRQIQNTEAFF. CDR3 in DNA: TGTGCCAGCAGCCCGTACCGACAGATCCAGAACACTGAAGCTTTCTTT. V and J are TRBV5-5 and TRBJ1-1, with D perhaps matching TRBD1 (5 bases). V gave up 4 bases and J gave up 1 base, with 17 bases separating them. CDR1 is SGHKS, CDR2 YYEKEE, per germline (reference sequence). The CDR3 has 16 amino acids.

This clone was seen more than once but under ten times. CDR3 loop: CASSSQVQGGYTF. In nucleotides, the CDR3 is TGTGCCAGCAGCTCTCAGGTTCAGGGCGGCTACACCTTC. The chain employs TRBV6-5 and TRBJ1-2; perhaps TRBD1 as D (5 bases). V was cut by 6 bases and J by 8 bases, with 16 bases left in between. In germline, CDR1 is MNHEY, CDR2 SVGAGI. This CDR3 contains 13 residues.

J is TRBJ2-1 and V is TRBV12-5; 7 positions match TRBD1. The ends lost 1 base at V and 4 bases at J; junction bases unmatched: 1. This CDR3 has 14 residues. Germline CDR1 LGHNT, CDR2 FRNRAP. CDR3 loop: CASGLGGQYNEQFF. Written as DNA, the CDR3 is TGTGCTAGTGGTTTGGGGGGACAGTACAATGAGCAGTTCTTC.

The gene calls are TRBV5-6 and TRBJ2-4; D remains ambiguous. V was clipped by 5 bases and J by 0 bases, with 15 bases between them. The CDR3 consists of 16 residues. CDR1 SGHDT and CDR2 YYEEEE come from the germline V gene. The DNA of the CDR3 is TGTGCCAGCAGTACCGGGTTAACACTAGCCAAAAACATTCAGTACTTC. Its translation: CASSTGLTLAKNIQYF.

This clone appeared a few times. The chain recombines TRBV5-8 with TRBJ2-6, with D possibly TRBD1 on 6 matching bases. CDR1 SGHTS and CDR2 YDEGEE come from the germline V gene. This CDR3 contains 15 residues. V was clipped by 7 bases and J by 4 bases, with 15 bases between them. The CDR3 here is CASRHRVTGANVLTF. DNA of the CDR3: TGTGCCAGCCGCCACAGGGTCACCGGGGCCAACGTCCTGACTTTC.